This T cell receptor (beta chain) was recorded in a study of breast tumors, draining lymph nodes, adjacent tissues. This clonotype was counted at least ten times. Its antigen is unknown. Study-level findings and limits: Findings are consistent with lymph node origin and intratumoral expansion of most tumor T cells. Tumor T cell lymph node origin was a supported hypothesis, not proven. Compared with lymph nodes, tumors were less diverse; compared with nontumor tissue, more.

The lymph nodes were axillary draining lymph nodes from breast cancer patients. One entry per CDR3 protein, called by TCRdb with MiXCR from the multiplex PCR reads. In the table there are some 130,000 distinct CDR3 sequences, under 25% of which are singletons. Material: axillary lymph node tissue. The sequence came from a female donor with breast cancer. Some clones in this sample may be carry-over from other donors' samples.

CDR3 amino acids: CASSPGTFYNEQFF. The CDR3, as DNA: TGCGCCAGCAGCCCCGGGACTTTCTACAATGAGCAGTTCTTC. The chain is built from TRBV5-1 and TRBJ2-1; a weak D match, TRBD2 (6 bases). Trimming left V 4 bases short and J 3 bases short, with 11 bases between. Germline-derived CDR1 and CDR2 are SGHRS and YFSETQ. There are 14 residues in the CDR3.